A selection of T cell receptor beta chains follows, all from one sample in a study of regulatory T cells in long-lasting Graves disease. In TCRdb, the multiplex PCR reads were re-called with MiXCR into one record per CDR3 protein. The sample includes 400,000 to 450,000 distinct CDR3 sequences, over 15% of them seen just once. The same specimen was also included in a second study, on T cells in Graves' hyperthyroidism and ophthalmopathy.

Material: peripheral blood mononuclear cells (PBMCs), obtained at new diagnosis, from a patient treated with antithyroid drugs. These receptors all come from a woman aged 25 to 39 with Graves disease. The conserved cysteine and the conserved F or W are not part of the CDR3 here. Fields, in order: J gene, V gene, CDR3 length, CDR3 protein.

TRBJ2-5 | TRBV28 | 10 | ATDRAQETQY
TRBJ2-3 | TRBV5-1 | 14 | ASSGLAGARGDTQY
TRBJ2-1 | TRBV5-1 | 12 | ASSAGPPNNEQF
TRBJ2-3 | TRBV7-3 | 13 | ASSFLGAQPDTQY
NA | TRBV29-1 | 12 | SALGLGPVATQY
TRBJ1-1 | TRBV6-1 | 13 | ASSPGQGPNTEAF
TRBJ2-7 | TRBV6-2/TRBV6-3 | 14 | ASRGNRDRALRGQY
TRBJ2-7 | TRBV2 | 10 | ASMASSYEQY
TRBJ2-2 | TRBV2 | 14 | ASSEGNLAGFGELF
TRBJ1-2 | TRBV27 | 14 | ASRGWTGGPSYGYT
TRBJ1-1 | TRBV3-1 | 11 | ASSLNRGSEAF
TRBJ2-2 | TRBV2 | 14 | ASSLTGGMDTGELF
TRBJ2-2 | TRBV28 | 11 | ASTRPNTGELF
TRBJ1-1 | TRBV4-1 | 15 | ASSQERGTVMNTEAF
TRBJ2-1 | TRBV3-1 | 14 | ASSQRPGTAYNEQF
TRBJ2-3 | TRBV20-1 | 15 | SAAVGASGRFTDTQY
TRBJ1-1 | TRBV11-2 | 13 | ASSREGPMNTEAF
TRBJ1-2 | TRBV28 | 10 | ASSLQDRGYT
TRBJ1-6 | TRBV3-1 | 13 | ASSQDAGINSPLH
TRBJ2-1 | TRBV3-1 | 10 | ASSPGYPEQF
TRBJ2-3 | TRBV20-1 | 13 | STPLLAGAIDTQY
TRBJ1-5 | TRBV5-1 | 13 | ASSVGPGGNQPQH
TRBJ2-1 | TRBV12-3/TRBV12-4 | 12 | ASFRTAFGNEQF
TRBJ2-3 | TRBV6-2/TRBV6-3 | 13 | ASSWTGTHTDTQY
TRBJ2-2 | TRBV12-3/TRBV12-4 | 13 | ASTPHRGFTGELF
TRBJ2-1 | TRBV20-1 | 12 | SARDQRAYNEQF
TRBJ2-7 | TRBV12-3/TRBV12-4 | 12 | ASSLDASRLEQY
TRBJ2-1 | TRBV19 | 14 | ASSSAGTGSDNEQF
TRBJ2-1 | TRBV7-3 | 13 | ASSPLGTRVNEQF
TRBJ2-7 | TRBV7-8 | 14 | ASSLALGTAEYEQY
TRBJ1-1 | TRBV29-1 | 9 | SVRRNTEAF
TRBJ2-6 | TRBV28 | 14 | ASSLLTGVGANVLT
TRBJ2-1 | TRBV15 | 18 | ATSRDRRTSGIPSYNEQF
TRBJ2-1 | TRBV11-3 | 19 | ASSQGAGRGSSGSRLNEQF
TRBJ2-1 | TRBV7-9 | 17 | ASSLGGAIGAGVGNEQF
TRBJ2-1 | TRBV14 | 11 | ASSQGSGHEQF
TRBJ2-3 | TRBV7-2 | 10 | ASSPGGTDVY
TRBJ2-6 | TRBV6-2/TRBV6-3 | 16 | ASSPTTGMVSGANVLT
TRBJ2-6 | TRBV7-3 | 18 | ASSLRPAGALTSGANVLT
TRBJ2-1 | TRBV6-2/TRBV6-3 | 14 | ASSGADSQGPGVWF